The 6 T cell receptor beta chains below all came from one sample that was sequenced in a study of cytomegalovirus exposure and HLA in healthy donors. The PCR ran on 60 Vbeta and 13 Jbeta primers. Using immunoSEQ multiplex PCR, the repertoire was profiled, and TCRdb retains in-frame clones only, with some absent. Found here are about 130,000 clones; the top ten clones hold 1%. Sample: PBMCs. These receptors were taken from a man in his late teens or twenties in good health and CMV-seronegative.

The chain recombines TRBV4-1 with TRBJ1-5, with TRBD1 identical over 8 bases. Germline-derived CDR1 and CDR2 are MGHRA and YSYEKL. Unmatched junction bases numbered 10, after V lost 0 bases and J lost 0 bases. The CDR3 has 19 amino acids. CDR3 in DNA: TGCGCCAGCAGCCAAGATCCCGAGGGGGGACAGGCTAGCAATCAGCCCCAGCATTTT. Translating gives CASSQDPEGGQASNQPQHF.

V is TRBV5-1 and J is TRBJ1-1, with D possibly TRBD1 on 6 matching bases. Germline V CDR1 and CDR2: SGHRS, YFSETQ. The CDR3 sequence is 18 residues long. V was shortened by 3 bases and J by 6 bases, with 27 bases between the two germline ends. This CDR3 reads CASSSELGGGRRGSEAFF. The CDR3 DNA sequence: TGCGCCAGCAGCTCGGAATTAGGGGGTGGTCGTCGGGGCTCTGAAGCTTTCTTT.

The CDR3 loop reads CAWSRSWYEQFF. DNA of the CDR3: TGTGCCTGGAGCCGTAGTTGGTATGAGCAGTTCTTC. The J gene is TRBJ2-1, the V gene TRBV30; D unclear. Trimming took off 3 bases at V and 8 bases at J, with 11 bases between the two ends. There are 12 residues in the CDR3. The germline V gene has CDR1 GTSNPN and CDR2 SVGIG (reference sequence).

V usage is TRBV10-1 and J usage is TRBJ1-1; D might be TRBD1 (6 bases). The ends were cut back, 9 bases at V and 4 bases at J, with 15 bases in the middle. Germline CDR1 WNHNN, CDR2 SYGVQD (reference sequence). The CDR3 runs to 13 residues. As DNA, the CDR3 is TGCGCCAGTGGCTCAGGGGTGGGCACTGAAGCTTTCTTT. Its translation: CASGSGVGTEAFF.

The chain recombines TRBV4-2 with TRBJ2-3; 7 bases match TRBD2. The germline V gene encodes CDR1 LGHNA and CDR2 YNFKEQ. After removal of 4 bases from V and 0 bases from J, the junction contained 7 bases not matched to a gene. The CDR3 loop spans 16 amino acids. CDR3 coding DNA: TGTGCCAGCAGCCCCCGCGGGGGAAGTAGCACAGATACGCAGTATTTT. Amino acid sequence: CASSPRGGSSTDTQYF.

This sequence joins TRBV6-5 and TRBJ2-3, with D tentatively TRBD2 (5 bases). Germline V CDR1 and CDR2: MNHEY, SVGAGI. There are 13 residues in the CDR3. Trimming cost V 0 bases and J 4 bases, with 5 bases left between them. The CDR3 nucleotides read TGTGCCAGCAGTTACTCCGGGGCAGATACGCAGTATTTT. This encodes CASSYSGADTQYF.